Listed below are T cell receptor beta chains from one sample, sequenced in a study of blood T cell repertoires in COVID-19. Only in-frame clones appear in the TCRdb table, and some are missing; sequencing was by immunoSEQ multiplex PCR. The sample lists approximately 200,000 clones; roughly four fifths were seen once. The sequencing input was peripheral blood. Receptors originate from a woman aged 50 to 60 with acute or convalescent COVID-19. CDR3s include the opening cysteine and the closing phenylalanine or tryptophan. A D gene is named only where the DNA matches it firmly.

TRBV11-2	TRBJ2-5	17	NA	CASSSSYWTETPETQYF
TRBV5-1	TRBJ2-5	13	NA	CASSLGTQETQYF
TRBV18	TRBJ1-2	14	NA	CASSPAGPGGGYTF
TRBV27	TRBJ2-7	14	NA	CASKVLAEGGEQYF
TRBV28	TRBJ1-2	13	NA	CASRQTGHYGYTF
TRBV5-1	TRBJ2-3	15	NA	CASSLGTRVQDTQYF
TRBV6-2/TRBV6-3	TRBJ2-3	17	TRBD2	CASSDSRLAGVADTQYF
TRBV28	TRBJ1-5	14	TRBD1	CASKPGGSNQPQHF
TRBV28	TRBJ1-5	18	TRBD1	CASSHPKEGQGVNQPQHF
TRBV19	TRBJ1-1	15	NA	CASIPWGGPRTEAFF
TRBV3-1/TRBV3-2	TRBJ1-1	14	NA	CASSQGAGNTEAFF
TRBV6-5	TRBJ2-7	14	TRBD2	CASSASGVGYEQYF
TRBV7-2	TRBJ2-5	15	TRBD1	CASSTDRGPWEIQYF
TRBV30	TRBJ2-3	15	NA	CAWSANRAATDTQYF
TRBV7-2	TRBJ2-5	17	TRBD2	CASSLALLRGGRETQYF
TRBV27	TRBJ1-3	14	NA	CASSLSRTGNTIYF
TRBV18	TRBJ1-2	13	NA	CASSPPVDYGYTF
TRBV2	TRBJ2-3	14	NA	CATTHRDRTDTQYF
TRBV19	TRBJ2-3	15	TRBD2	CASSNSGAFTDTQYF
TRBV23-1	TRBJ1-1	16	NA	CASSQSSGVIGGVAFF
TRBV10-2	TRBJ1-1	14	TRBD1	CATRQGATNTEAFF
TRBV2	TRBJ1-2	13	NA	CASSVSANYGYTF
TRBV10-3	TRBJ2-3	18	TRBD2	CAISEYLPGSGGRDTQYF
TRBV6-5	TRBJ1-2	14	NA	CASSDTRANYGYTF
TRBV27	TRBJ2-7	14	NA	CASSSLLGLWEQYF
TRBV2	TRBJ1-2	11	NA	CASGRGGGYTF
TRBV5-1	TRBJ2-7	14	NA	CASSTLDSTYEQYF
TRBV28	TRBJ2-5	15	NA	CASSSNRVIQETQYF
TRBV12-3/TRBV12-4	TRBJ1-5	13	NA	CASSQQGFQPQHF
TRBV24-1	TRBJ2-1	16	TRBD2	CATSDPGLAGDNEQFF
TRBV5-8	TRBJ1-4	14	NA	CASSQGTTNEKLFF